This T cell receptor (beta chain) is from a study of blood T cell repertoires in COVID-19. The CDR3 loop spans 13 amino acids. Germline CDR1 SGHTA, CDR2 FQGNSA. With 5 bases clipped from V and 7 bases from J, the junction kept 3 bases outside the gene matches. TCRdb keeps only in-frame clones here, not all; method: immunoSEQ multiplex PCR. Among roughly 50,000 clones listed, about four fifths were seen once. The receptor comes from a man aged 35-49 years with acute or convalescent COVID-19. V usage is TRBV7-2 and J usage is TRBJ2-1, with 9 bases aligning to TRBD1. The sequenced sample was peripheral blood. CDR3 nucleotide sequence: TGTGCCAGCAGCCGGGACAGGGTAAATGAGCAGTTCTTC. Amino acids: CASSRDRVNEQFF.